These T cell receptor beta chains were read from a single sample in a study of shared clonotypes between healthy human individuals. Data came from immunoSEQ multiplex PCR; TCRdb stores just in-frame clones and leaves some out. The repertoire consists of around 700,000 clones, with around 74% occurring once and the leading ten covering over 1.5%. The sequenced material came from memory CD4+ T cells sorted from blood. The origin of the receptors is a woman in her 30s in good health. Each CDR3 is given with its conserved first and last residue. A D gene is named only where the DNA matches it firmly. Some rows have no size entry. The others give once, few or many, or a class for an expanded clone.

d_gene	v_gene	abundance	j_gene	CDR3nt	CDR3aa
TRBD2	TRBV28	NA	TRBJ2-7	TGTGCCAGCAGGAGTCCGGGACTAGGGACCTACGAGCAGTACTTC	CASRSPGLGTYEQYF
NA	TRBV28	NA	TRBJ2-3	TGTGCCAGCAGTTTAATAGCGCCTAGCACAGATACGCAGTATTTT	CASSLIAPSTDTQYF
TRBD1	TRBV29-1	few	TRBJ2-2	TGCAGCGTTACTCGGACAGGGATGAGCACCGGGGAGCTGTTTTTT	CSVTRTGMSTGELFF
NA	TRBV7-2	few	TRBJ2-5	TGTGCCAGCAGCCCAGGACTACAAGAGACCCAGTACTTC	CASSPGLQETQYF
TRBD2	TRBV5-8	NA	TRBJ2-2	TGTGCCAGCAGCTTGGTGCGCCTAGCGGCAAACACCGGGGAGCTGTTTTTT	CASSLVRLAANTGELFF
TRBD2	TRBV7-8	NA	TRBJ2-1	TGTGCCAGCAGCTTAGAACTAGCGGGAGTCCATGAGCAGTTCTTC	CASSLELAGVHEQFF
TRBD2	TRBV5-6	NA	TRBJ2-1	TGTGCCAGCAGCCTTCTAGCGGGAGGCTCCTACAATGAGCAGTTCTTC	CASSLLAGGSYNEQFF
TRBD2	TRBV19	NA	TRBJ2-1	TGTGCCAGTAGTATGGGATATAGCGGGAGGGCCCAGAATGAGCAGTTCTTC	CASSMGYSGRAQNEQFF
TRBD2	TRBV4-2	once	TRBJ2-7	TGTGCCAGCAGCCTTAAGACTAGCGGGAGTATCGAGCAGTACTTC	CASSLKTSGSIEQYF
TRBD1	TRBV6-1	NA	TRBJ1-5	TGTGCCAGCAGTGAAGGTCGGGACAGAAATCAGCCCCAGCATTTT	CASSEGRDRNQPQHF
NA	TRBV28	NA	TRBJ2-5	TGTGCCAGCATCCCCCCGGGGGTCCAAGAGACCCAGTACTTC	CASIPPGVQETQYF
TRBD2	TRBV7-9	NA	TRBJ2-1	TGTGCCAGCAGCTCTTTAGCGGGAAGGAGAGGCGGTGAGCAGTTCTTC	CASSSLAGRRGGEQFF
NA	TRBV7-9	few	TRBJ2-3	TGTGCCAGCAGCTTAGACGGGAGTGGCACAGATACGCAGTATTTT	CASSLDGSGTDTQYF
NA	TRBV5-5	NA	TRBJ2-1	TGTGCCAGCAGCAAGACGGGTACAGAGCAGTTCTTC	CASSKTGTEQFF
NA	TRBV5-1	NA	TRBJ2-2	TGCGCCAGCAGCCCACTGGACAGGAACACCGGGGAGCTGTTTTTT	CASSPLDRNTGELFF
TRBD1	TRBV5-1	NA	TRBJ1-1	TGCGCCAGCCGCGGACAGGGAGGAACTGAAGCTTTCTTT	CASRGQGGTEAFF
NA	TRBV6-9	NA	TRBJ1-1	TGTGCCAGTCGGGGGGAGGGGACTGAAGCTTTCTTT	CASRGEGTEAFF
TRBD1	TRBV6-6	few	TRBJ1-5	TGTGCCAGCCGCGGACAGGGCAGTCAGCCCCAGCATTTT	CASRGQGSQPQHF
NA	TRBV28	NA	TRBJ1-2	TGTGCCAGCAGTTTATCTGTAACGACCTTTGGCTACACCTTC	CASSLSVTTFGYTF
NA	TRBV7-2	NA	TRBJ2-3	TGTGCCAGCAGCTTAAGTGGCACAGATACGCAGTATTTT	CASSLSGTDTQYF
TRBD1	TRBV10-3	NA	TRBJ1-5	TGTGCCATCAGTGGAGGGGGCCCAGGGGGCAATCAGCCCCAGCATTTT	CAISGGGPGGNQPQHF
TRBD1	TRBV30	few	TRBJ2-7	TGTGCCTGGAGGAGGGGGCAGGACGACGAGCAGTACTTC	CAWRRGQDDEQYF
NA	TRBV2	few	TRBJ1-2	TGTGCCAGCAGTGAAGGTAACTCTGGCTACACCTTC	CASSEGNSGYTF
NA	TRBV19	NA	TRBJ2-1	TGTGCCAGTAGTATATGGGAGTACAATGAGCAGTTCTTC	CASSIWEYNEQFF